The 32 T cell receptor beta chains below all came from one sample that was sequenced in a study of blood T cell repertoires in COVID-19 (dated by TCRdb to between 2020 and 2021). Library generation was performed with the immunoSEQ multiplex PCR assay. TCRdb mirrors the immuneACCESS table, restricted to in-frame sequences. Some clones are absent from its copies; in checked studies, under half trace to an unresolved V gene, and the reason for the others is unknown. This sample has approximately 170,000 clones in its table, and roughly 90% of those were observed once. 15% to 20% of the sample rests with the top ten. The specimen was peripheral blood. These TCRs come from a man aged 55 to 70 with active or convalescent COVID-19.

The V call is TRBV7-8, the J call TRBJ2-1; TRBD2 agrees at 9 bases. V was clipped by 0 bases and J by 10 bases; unmatched bases: 7. Per germline, CDR1 SGHVS and CDR2 FQNEAQ. The CDR3 loop spans 15 amino acids. Written as DNA, the CDR3 is TGTGCCAGCAGCTTAGCTTCTAGCGGGATGGGGGAGCAGTTCTTC. This gives the protein CASSLASSGMGEQFF.

The rearrangement joins TRBV2 to TRBJ1-2; D not resolved. The CDR3 is 13 residues long. Trimming removed 2 bases from V and 7 bases from J, with 11 bases in between. Germline-derived CDR1 and CDR2 are SNHLY and FYNNEI. CDR3 in DNA: TGTGCCAGCAGTGAACAGGTTATCCGTGGCTACACCTTC. This sequence encodes CASSEQVIRGYTF. The variable domain in full, with the rest retrieved from reference TRBV2 and TRBJ1-2, is EPEVTQTPSHQVTQMGQEVILRCVPISNHLYFYWYRQILGQKVEFLVSFYNNEISEKSEIFDDQFSVERPDGSNFTLKIRSTKLEDSAMYFCASSEQVIRGYTFGSGTRLTVV.

V is TRBV5-6 and J is TRBJ2-5, with D maybe TRBD2 (6 bases). Germline V CDR1 and CDR2: SGHDT, YYEEEE. Trimming removed 1 base from V and 7 bases from J, with 14 bases in between. This CDR3 comprises 14 residues. The CDR3: CASSLRQAGGTQYF. The CDR3 DNA follows: TGTGCCAGCAGCTTGAGGCAGGCCGGGGGGACCCAGTACTTC.

J is TRBJ1-5 and V is TRBV10-3; 9 nucleotides align to TRBD1. The CDR3 runs to 16 residues. From germline, CDR1 is ENHRY and CDR2 SYGVKD. V was clipped by 3 bases and J by 3 bases; unmatched bases: 6. The DNA for the CDR3 is TGTGCCATCAGTGATGGGGGGACAGGGAACAATCAGCCCCAGCATTTT. The encoded protein is CAISDGGTGNNQPQHF.

Regarding this clone: Other DNA sequences within the sample encode an identical CDR3. The rearrangement links TRBV5-1 to TRBJ2-5, with 10 nucleotides matching TRBD2. Germline CDR1 and CDR2: SGHRS and YFSETQ. There are 13 residues in the CDR3. The V segment lost 2 bases and the J segment 5 bases; nucleotides outside the gene matches: 0. The CDR3 protein is CASSFSGGETQYF. CDR3 DNA sequence: TGCGCCAGCAGCTTTAGCGGGGGGGAGACCCAGTACTTC.

This clone was detected only once. The chain uses TRBV7-2 and TRBJ2-7; the match to TRBD2 covers 12 bases. CDR1 SGHTA and CDR2 FQGNSA come from the germline V gene. Trimming cost V 6 bases and J 3 bases; bases outside gene matches: 9. The CDR3 loop spans 16 amino acids. The CDR3 DNA reads TGTGCCAGCAGTAAGACTAGCGGGGGACTGTACTACGAGCAGTACTTC. Encoded protein: CASSKTSGGLYYEQYF.

The chain combines TRBV18 with TRBJ2-3; D is perhaps TRBD2 (6 bases). Germline lookup yields CDR1 KGHSH and CDR2 LQKENI. The V end was cut by 3 bases, the J end by 6 bases, with 16 bases between. The CDR3 runs 15 residues. The CDR3 nucleotides are TGTGCCAGCTCACCGTCGGGACTTCCCGGGGATACGCAGTATTTT. This encodes CASSPSGLPGDTQYF.

V gene TRBV7-9 combines with J gene TRBJ1-5; D remains unclear. CDR1 is SEHNR and CDR2 is FQNEAQ in the germline V gene (reference sequence). The CDR3 has 19 amino acids. V dropped 5 bases and J dropped 0 bases, with 23 bases sitting between them. This CDR3 is CASSPGKYGRGSSNQPQHF. The CDR3 bases are TGTGCCAGCAGCCCGGGAAAATATGGTAGAGGGTCTAGCAATCAGCCCCAGCATTTT.

This chain uses TRBV11-2 with TRBJ2-3; 10 positions agree with TRBD2. The germline CDR1 and CDR2 sequences are SGHAT and FQNNGV. V dropped 6 bases and J dropped 2; count of bases not matched to a gene: 5. This CDR3 has 15 residues. Here the CDR3 DNA reads TGTGCCAGCAGACGGACTAGCGGATACACAGATACGCAGTATTTT. Protein product: CASRRTSGYTDTQYF.

The V gene is TRBV19, the J gene TRBJ2-1; TRBD2 agrees at 13 bases. CDR1 and CDR2 (germline): LNHDA, SQIVND (reference sequence). V gave up 8 bases and J gave up 2 bases; unmatched junction bases: 6. This CDR3 contains 16 residues. The CDR3 DNA sequence: TGTGCCAGTGTCACTAGCGGGAGGGCCCCCTACAATGAGCAGTTCTTC. Protein product: CASVTSGRAPYNEQFF. Full variable domain (missing parts from reference TRBV19 and TRBJ2-1): DGGITQSPKYLFRKEGQNVTLSCEQNLNHDAMYWYRQDPGQGLRLIYYSQIVNDFQKGDIAEGYSVSREKKESFPLTVTSAQKNPTAFYLCASVTSGRAPYNEQFFGPGTRLTVL.

This rearrangement joins TRBV5-1 to TRBJ2-3; 8 bases align to TRBD1. This CDR3 has 14 amino acids. V was clipped by 4 bases and J by 1 base; unmatched bases: 2. Germline CDR1 is SGHRS and CDR2 is YFSETQ. The DNA of the CDR3 is TGCGCCAGCAGCATGACAGGGGGCACAGATACGCAGTATTTT. This encodes CASSMTGGTDTQYF. Complete variable domain (other parts from reference TRBV5-1 and TRBJ2-3): KAGVTQTPRYLIKTRGQQVTLSCSPISGHRSVSWYQQTPGQGLQFLFEYFSETQRNKGNFPGRFSGRQFSNSRSEMNVSTLELGDSALYLCASSMTGGTDTQYFGPGTRLTVL.

The V and J genes are TRBV6-5 and TRBJ2-7, with 11 nucleotides matching TRBD2. The CDR3 extends over 14 amino acids. V gave up 0 bases and J gave up 7 bases; unmatched junction bases: 2. CDR1 MNHEY and CDR2 SVGAGI come from the germline V gene. DNA for the CDR3: TGTGCCAGCAGTTACTCTCCTAGCGGGAGGGAGCAGTACTTC. Translated: CASSYSPSGREQYF.

This rearrangement joins TRBV20-1 to TRBJ1-2; D is undetermined. The CDR3 runs 13 residues. V was cut by 3 bases and J by 4 bases, with 12 bases left in between. Germline-derived CDR1 and CDR2 are DFQATT and SNEGSKA (reference sequence). For the CDR3, the DNA is TGCAGTGCTAGTTCAGGTCTCAGCTATGGCTACACCTTC. Translation gives CSASSGLSYGYTF.

J is TRBJ2-7 and V is TRBV6-5; 11 bases fit TRBD2. Trimming cost V 2 bases and J 2 bases; bases outside gene matches: 5. Per germline, CDR1 MNHEY and CDR2 SVGAGI. This CDR3 spans 16 amino acids. The DNA of the CDR3 is TGTGCCAGCAGTTACGGATTGACTAGCGGGGCCTACGAGCAGTACTTC. It specifies CASSYGLTSGAYEQYF.

The chain combines TRBV9 with TRBJ2-3; TRBD2 agrees at 13 bases. The ends lost 2 bases at V and 5 bases at J; junction bases unmatched: 11. This CDR3 region has 18 residues. Germline-derived CDR1 and CDR2 are SGDLS and YYNGEE. CDR3 sequence (DNA): TGTGCCAGCAGCGTTGGCTCCACTAGCGGGGGGGCCGAAGATACGCAGTATTTT. As protein: CASSVGSTSGGAEDTQYF.

This rearrangement joins TRBV9 to TRBJ2-7, with a tentative D call TRBD2 (5 bases). The V end was cut by 2 bases, the J end by 5 bases, with 14 bases between. The germline V gene encodes CDR1 SGDLS and CDR2 YYNGEE. CDR3 length: 14 residues. In DNA, the CDR3 is TGTGCCAGCAGCGTCTCCCCTAGCATCCACGAGCAGTACTTC. It is translated as CASSVSPSIHEQYF.

The genes are TRBV7-9 and TRBJ1-1; D gene uncertain. This CDR3 region has 13 residues. The germline V gene has CDR1 SEHNR and CDR2 FQNEAQ (reference sequence). The V and J ends lost 3 bases and 7 bases respectively, with 12 bases between them. CDR3 coding DNA: TGTGCCAGCAGCTTGACTCGTCAGAATGAAGCTTTCTTT. Amino acids: CASSLTRQNEAFF.

The CDR3 sequence is CASSRDLDREETQYF. The CDR3 bases are TGTGCCAGCAGCCGCGACCTAGACAGGGAAGAGACCCAGTACTTC. The chain carries TRBV6-5 and TRBJ2-5; TRBD1 agrees at 7 bases. CDR1 MNHEY and CDR2 SVGAGI come from the germline V gene. J was trimmed by 3 bases and V by 6 bases; bases with no gene match: 10. The CDR3 sequence is 15 residues long.

With respect to this clone: Other nucleotide sequences from this sample produce the same CDR3. The gene calls are TRBV7-9 and TRBJ1-1; 7 bases agree with TRBD1. The J segment lost 4 bases and the V segment lost 5 bases, leaving 7 bases of the junction unmatched. CDR1 and CDR2 (germline): SEHNR, FQNEAQ (reference sequence). This CDR3 spans 14 amino acids. The CDR3, as DNA: TGTGCCAGCAGCCTCGACAGGGTTGGCACTGAAGCTTTCTTT. Translated, it gives CASSLDRVGTEAFF.

The V and J genes are TRBV11-3 and TRBJ2-3, with D possibly being TRBD1 (6 bases). The ends were cut back, 0 bases at V and 8 bases at J, with 9 bases in the middle. Germline CDR1 SGHNT, CDR2 YENEEA. There are 13 residues in the CDR3. The CDR3 DNA sequence: TGTGCCAGCAGCTTAGATCAGGGGCGTACGCAGTATTTT. Translating gives CASSLDQGRTQYF. Using reference TRBV11-3 and TRBJ2-3 for the parts outside the CDR3, the full variable domain is EAGVVQSPRYKIIEKKQPVAFWCNPISGHNTLYWYLQNLGQGPELLIRYENEEAVDDSQLPKDRFSAERLKGVDSTLKIQPAELGDSAVYLCASSLDQGRTQYFGPGTRLTVL.

This CDR3 reads CASSWTGTYNEQFF. In DNA form, the CDR3 reads TGCGCCAGCAGCTGGACAGGCACCTACAATGAGCAGTTCTTC. The genes are TRBV4-1 and TRBJ2-1, with 7 bases fitting TRBD1. The V and J ends lost 5 bases and 2 bases, in that order; junction bases with no gene match: 3. Per germline, CDR1 MGHRA and CDR2 YSYEKL. CDR3 length: 14 residues.

CDR3 amino acids: CASSPATMRELFF. CDR3 coding DNA: TGTGCCAGCTCACCGGCGACGATGAGGGAACTGTTTTTT. The gene calls are TRBV18 and TRBJ1-4; D ambiguous. Trimming took off 3 bases at V and 12 bases at J, with 14 bases between the two ends. Germline CDR1 and CDR2: KGHSH and LQKENI. The CDR3 totals 13 residues.

The rearrangement joins TRBV27 to TRBJ1-5; perhaps TRBD1 as D (5 bases). Germline V gene sequence: CDR1 MNHEY, CDR2 SMNVEV (reference sequence). Between the trimmed V and J ends, which lost 1 base and 5 bases, there was a span of 6 bases. CDR3 length: 13 amino acids. CDR3 residues: CASSLWGYQPQHF. The CDR3 nucleotides are TGTGCCAGCAGTTTATGGGGCTATCAGCCCCAGCATTTT.

The rearrangement uses TRBV11-2 and TRBJ1-5, with 7 bases fitting TRBD1. V was pared by 3 bases and J by 4 bases, with 3 bases of the junction left unmatched. Germline loops: CDR1 SGHAT, CDR2 FQNNGV. The CDR3 contains 14 residues. CDR3 loop: CASSLAGQNQPQHF. The CDR3 bases are TGTGCCAGCAGCTTGGCGGGACAGAATCAGCCCCAGCATTTT. Using reference TRBV11-2 and TRBJ1-5 for the parts outside the CDR3, the full variable domain is EAGVAQSPRYKIIEKRQSVAFWCNPISGHATLYWYQQILGQGPKLLIQFQNNGVVDDSQLPKDRFSAERLKGVDSTLKIQPAKLEDSAVYLCASSLAGQNQPQHFGDGTRLSIL.

The chain is built from TRBV27 and TRBJ2-1; weak D call: TRBD1 (5 bases). The CDR3 is 13 residues long. Germline CDR1 reads MNHEY; CDR2 reads SMNVEV (reference sequence). V was clipped by 7 bases and J by 4 bases, with 11 bases between them. In DNA, the CDR3 is TGTGCCAGCATGCAGGGCCGGTACAATGAGCAGTTCTTC. Translated, it gives CASMQGRYNEQFF.

As for this clone: Other DNA sequences in this sample translate to the same CDR3. The chain couples TRBV12-5 to TRBJ1-2, with no clear D. Germline V gene data show CDR1 as LGHNT and CDR2 as FRNRAP. CDR3 length: 14 residues. The ends were cut back, 1 base at V and 4 bases at J, with 10 bases in the middle. Written as DNA, the CDR3 is TGTGCTAGTGGTTTGGCCACAGAAGGCTATGGCTACACCTTC. This translates into CASGLATEGYGYTF.

The rearrangement joins TRBV6-5 to TRBJ2-7, with TRBD1 identical over 8 bases. This CDR3 has 15 residues. With V trimmed by 5 bases and J by 2 bases, 8 bases remained unmatched. CDR1 is MNHEY, CDR2 SVGAGI, per germline. The CDR3 is CASSRDGQGAYEQYF. Here the CDR3 DNA reads TGTGCCAGCAGTCGCGACGGACAGGGAGCCTACGAGCAGTACTTC.

The rearrangement uses TRBV4-1 and TRBJ1-1; TRBD1 agrees at 7 bases. Germline-derived CDR1 and CDR2 are MGHRA and YSYEKL. V lost 2 bases to trimming and J lost 0 bases; unmatched junction nucleotides: 3. This CDR3 has 15 residues. CDR3: CASSQTDRMNTEAFF. The CDR3 nucleotides read TGCGCCAGCAGCCAAACGGACAGGATGAACACTGAAGCTTTCTTT.

The V call is TRBV5-1, the J call TRBJ2-1; 11 bases map to TRBD2. V lost 7 bases and J lost 5; bases outside the gene matches: 5. The CDR3 has 14 residues. Germline CDR1 reads SGHRS; CDR2 reads YFSETQ. CDR3 sequence (DNA): TGCGCCAGCGGCACTAGCGGGGGAAACAATGAGCAGTTCTTC. Its protein is CASGTSGGNNEQFF.

In this sample, this clone turned up once. CDR3 protein: CASSEGLAGATDTQYF. CDR3 coding DNA: TGCGCCAGCAGTGAAGGGCTAGCGGGAGCCACAGATACGCAGTATTTT. The genes are TRBV10-1 and TRBJ2-3; 10 bases are shared with TRBD2. From germline, CDR1 is WNHNN and CDR2 SYGVQD (reference sequence). This CDR3 comprises 16 residues. V gave up 3 bases and J gave up 2 bases; unmatched junction bases: 5.

This sequence joins TRBV7-9 and TRBJ2-6, with no clear D. Germline values: CDR1 SEHNR, CDR2 FQNEAQ (reference sequence). Trimming removed 1 base from V and 0 bases from J, with 13 bases in between. The CDR3 consists of 18 residues. DNA of the CDR3: TGTGCCAGCAGCTTAGACCCCTCAGGAAGCTCTGGGGCCAACGTCCTGACTTTC. Protein: CASSLDPSGSSGANVLTF.

The rearrangement joins TRBV7-2 to TRBJ2-7; the match to TRBD2 covers 8 bases. Germline loops: CDR1 SGHTA, CDR2 FQGNSA. V was pared by 5 bases and J by 1 base, with 7 bases of the junction left unmatched. The CDR3 is 15 amino acids. The DNA of the CDR3 is TGTGCCAGCAGCGCGAGCGGGGGAGGGTCCTACGAGCAGTACTTC. As protein: CASSASGGGSYEQYF.